This T cell receptor beta chain was profiled in a study of early T cells in non-severe SARS-CoV-2 infection. Study in general: The sequenced material was bulk RNA from unsorted whole blood, and its chains were unpaired.

Germline V gene data show CDR1 as LGHNA and CDR2 as YNFKEQ. Trimming took 3 bases from V and 3 from J, leaving 12 bases between them. The CDR3 totals 14 residues. Study-level results: Missing private and CD4 specificities, VDJdb matching favored anti-spike CD8 responses.

Remarks on this clonotype: Its antigen is unidentified.

Individual cDNA molecules each received unique molecular identifiers attached to them. A single record per CDR3 protein comes from TCRdb applying MiXCR to the 5' RACE reads. The repertoire consists of about 60,000 distinct CDR3 sequences, with roughly 18% occurring once and the leading ten covering more than 7.5%. The source was whole blood, collected at baseline. The receptor was derived from an adult who was a healthcare worker with PCR-confirmed SARS-CoV-2 infection or an uninfected control (not recorded which). The J gene is TRBJ2-7, the V gene TRBV4-2; a possible D gene is TRBD2 (5 bases). The CDR3 nucleotides read TGTGCCAGCAGCCAGGCTGAGGGAATCTACGAGCAGTACTTC. Translating gives CASSQAEGIYEQYF.